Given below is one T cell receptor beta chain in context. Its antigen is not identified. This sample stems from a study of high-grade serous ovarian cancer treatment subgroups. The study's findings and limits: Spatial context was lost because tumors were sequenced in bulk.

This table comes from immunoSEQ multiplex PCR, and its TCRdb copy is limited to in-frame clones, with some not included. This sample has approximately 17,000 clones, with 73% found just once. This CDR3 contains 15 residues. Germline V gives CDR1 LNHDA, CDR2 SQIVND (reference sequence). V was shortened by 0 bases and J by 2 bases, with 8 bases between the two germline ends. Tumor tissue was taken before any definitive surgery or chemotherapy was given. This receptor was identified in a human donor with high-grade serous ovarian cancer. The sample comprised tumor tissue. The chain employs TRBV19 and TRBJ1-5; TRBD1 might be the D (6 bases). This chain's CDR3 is CASSIDGGGNQPQHF. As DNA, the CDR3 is TGTGCCAGTAGTATAGACGGGGGCGGCAATCAGCCCCAGCATTTT.